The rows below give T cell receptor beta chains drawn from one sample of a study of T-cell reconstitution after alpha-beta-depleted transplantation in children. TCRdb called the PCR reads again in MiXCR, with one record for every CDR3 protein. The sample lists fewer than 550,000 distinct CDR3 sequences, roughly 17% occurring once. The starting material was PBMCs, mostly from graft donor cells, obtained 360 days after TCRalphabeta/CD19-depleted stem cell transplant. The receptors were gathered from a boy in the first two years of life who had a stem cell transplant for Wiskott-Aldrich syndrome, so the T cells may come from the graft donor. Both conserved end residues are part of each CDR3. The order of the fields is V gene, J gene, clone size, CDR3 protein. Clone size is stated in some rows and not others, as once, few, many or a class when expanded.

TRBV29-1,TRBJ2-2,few,CSVRRDRGTRWELFF
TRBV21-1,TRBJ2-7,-,CASSKEGPPYEQYF
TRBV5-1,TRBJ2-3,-,CASSLTGLDADTQYF
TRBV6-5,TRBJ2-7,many,CASRTSGTYEQYF
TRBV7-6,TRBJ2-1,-,CASSARHLAGEYNEQFF
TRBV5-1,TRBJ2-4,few,CASSPGQRLAKNIQYF
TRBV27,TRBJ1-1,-,CASSHGRNTEAFF
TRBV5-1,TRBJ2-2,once,CASSYQGAGTGELFF
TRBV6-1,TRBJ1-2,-,CASKGTGFGYTF
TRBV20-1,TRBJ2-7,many,CSATGGSSYEQYF
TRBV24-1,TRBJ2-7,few,CATSAVYEQYF
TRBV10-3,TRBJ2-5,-,CAISELGQGQETQYF
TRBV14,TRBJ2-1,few,CASSQDPAYNEQFF
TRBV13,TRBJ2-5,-,CASSLGVSETQYF
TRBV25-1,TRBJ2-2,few,CASSEFGHANTGELFF
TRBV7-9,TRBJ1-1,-,CAALGGGEAFF